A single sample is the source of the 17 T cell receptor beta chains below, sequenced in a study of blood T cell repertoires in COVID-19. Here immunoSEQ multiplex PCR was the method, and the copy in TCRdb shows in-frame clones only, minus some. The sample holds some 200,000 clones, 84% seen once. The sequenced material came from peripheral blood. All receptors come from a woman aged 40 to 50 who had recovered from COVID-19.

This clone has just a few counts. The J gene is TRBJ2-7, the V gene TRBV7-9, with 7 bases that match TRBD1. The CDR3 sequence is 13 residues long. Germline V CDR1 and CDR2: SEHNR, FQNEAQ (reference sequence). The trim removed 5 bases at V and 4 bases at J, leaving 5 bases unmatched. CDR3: CASSVGQKYEQYF. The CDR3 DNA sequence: TGTGCCAGCAGCGTGGGACAGAAATACGAGCAGTACTTC.

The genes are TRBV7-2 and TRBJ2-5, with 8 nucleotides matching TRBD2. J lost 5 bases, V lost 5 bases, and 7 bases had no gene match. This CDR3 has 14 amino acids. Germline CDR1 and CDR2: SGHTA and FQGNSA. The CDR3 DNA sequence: TGTGCCAGCAGCGCCGAGACTAGCGTTGAGACCCAGTACTTC. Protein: CASSAETSVETQYF. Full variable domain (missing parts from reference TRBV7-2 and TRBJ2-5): GAGVSQSPSNKVTEKGKDVELRCDPISGHTALYWYRQSLGQGLEFLIYFQGNSAPDKSGLPSDRFSAERTGGSVSTLTIQRTQQEDSAVYLCASSAETSVETQYFGPGTRLLVL.

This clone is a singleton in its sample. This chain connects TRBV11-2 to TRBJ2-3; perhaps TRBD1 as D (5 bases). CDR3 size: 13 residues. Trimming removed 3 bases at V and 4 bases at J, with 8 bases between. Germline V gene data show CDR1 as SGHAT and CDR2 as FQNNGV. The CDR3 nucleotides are TGTGCCAGCAGCTTCAGGGTCTCAGATACGCAGTATTTT. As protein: CASSFRVSDTQYF.

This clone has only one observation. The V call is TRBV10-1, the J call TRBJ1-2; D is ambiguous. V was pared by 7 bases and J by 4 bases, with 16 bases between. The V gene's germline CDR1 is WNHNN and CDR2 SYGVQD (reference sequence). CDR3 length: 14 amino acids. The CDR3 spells CASIGNPGVYGYTF. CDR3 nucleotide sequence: TGCGCCAGCATCGGGAACCCCGGGGTCTATGGCTACACCTTC.

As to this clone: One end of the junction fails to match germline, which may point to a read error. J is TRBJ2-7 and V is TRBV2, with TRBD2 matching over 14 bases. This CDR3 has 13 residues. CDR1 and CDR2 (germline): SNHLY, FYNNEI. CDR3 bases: TGTGCCAGCAGTGAGCGGACTAGCGGGGGGTGGGTCTTC. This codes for CASSERTSGGWVF.

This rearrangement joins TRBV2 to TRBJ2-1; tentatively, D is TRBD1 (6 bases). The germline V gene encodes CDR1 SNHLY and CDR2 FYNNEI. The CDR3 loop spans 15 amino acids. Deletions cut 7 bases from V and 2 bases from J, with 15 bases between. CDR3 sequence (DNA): TGTGCCAGCAAGCAGGGGTCGTATACCTACAATGAGCAGTTCTTC. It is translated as CASKQGSYTYNEQFF.

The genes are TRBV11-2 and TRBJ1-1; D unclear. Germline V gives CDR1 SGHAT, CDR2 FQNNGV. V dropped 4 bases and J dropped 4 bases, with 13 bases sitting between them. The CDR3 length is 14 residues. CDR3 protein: CASSSIGSTTEAFF. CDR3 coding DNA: TGTGCCAGCAGCTCCATCGGGAGCACCACTGAAGCTTTCTTT. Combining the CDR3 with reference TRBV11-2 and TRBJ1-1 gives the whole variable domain EAGVAQSPRYKIIEKRQSVAFWCNPISGHATLYWYQQILGQGPKLLIQFQNNGVVDDSQLPKDRFSAERLKGVDSTLKIQPAKLEDSAVYLCASSSIGSTTEAFFGQGTRLTVV.

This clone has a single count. The CDR3 DNA follows: TGCGCCAGCAGCCGAATTCTCCAGGGATCTGAGCAGTTCTTC. Protein: CASSRILQGSEQFF. The chain carries TRBV4-3 and TRBJ2-1; D is perhaps TRBD1 (5 bases). The germline V gene has CDR1 LGHNA and CDR2 YSLEER. V lost 4 bases and J 9 bases, leaving 16 bases between the germline ends. This CDR3 is 14 amino acids long.

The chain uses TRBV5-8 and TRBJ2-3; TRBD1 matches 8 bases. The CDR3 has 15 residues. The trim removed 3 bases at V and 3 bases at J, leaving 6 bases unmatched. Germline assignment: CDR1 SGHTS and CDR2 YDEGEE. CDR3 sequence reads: CASSWQDRVTDTQYF. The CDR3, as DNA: TGTGCCAGCAGCTGGCAGGACAGGGTAACAGATACGCAGTATTTT.

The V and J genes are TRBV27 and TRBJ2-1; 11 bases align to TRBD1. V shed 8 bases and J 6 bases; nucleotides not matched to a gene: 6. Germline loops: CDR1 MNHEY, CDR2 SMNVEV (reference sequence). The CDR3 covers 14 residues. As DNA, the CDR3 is TGTGCCAGCCGTAGGACAGGGGGCTCCAATGAGCAGTTCTTC. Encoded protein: CASRRTGGSNEQFF.

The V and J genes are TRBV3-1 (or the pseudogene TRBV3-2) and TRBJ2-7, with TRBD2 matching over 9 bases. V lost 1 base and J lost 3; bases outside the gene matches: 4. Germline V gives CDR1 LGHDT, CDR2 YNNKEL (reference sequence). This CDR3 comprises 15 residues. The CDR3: CASSQGTSANYEQYF. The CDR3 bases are TGTGCCAGCAGCCAAGGGACTAGCGCAAACTACGAGCAGTACTTC.

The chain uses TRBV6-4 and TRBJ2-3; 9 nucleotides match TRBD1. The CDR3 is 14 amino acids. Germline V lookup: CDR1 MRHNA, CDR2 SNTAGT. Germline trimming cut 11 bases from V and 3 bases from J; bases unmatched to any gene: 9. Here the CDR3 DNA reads TGTGCCGACCGGGACAGGGAGTTTACAGATACGCAGTATTTT. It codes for CADRDREFTDTQYF.

The CDR3 DNA is TGTGCCAGCAGTGAACTGGTAGACACTGAAGCTTTCTTT. Translated, it gives CASSELVDTEAFF. V is TRBV2 and J is TRBJ1-1; D is unclear. The germline gives CDR1 SNHLY, CDR2 FYNNEI. CDR3 length: 13 residues. V lost 2 bases and J 3 bases, leaving 7 bases between the germline ends.

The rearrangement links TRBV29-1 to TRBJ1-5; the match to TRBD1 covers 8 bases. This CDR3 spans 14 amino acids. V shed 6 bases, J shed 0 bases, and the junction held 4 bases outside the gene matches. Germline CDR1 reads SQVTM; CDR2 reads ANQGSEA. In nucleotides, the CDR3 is TGCAGCGTCCGGACAGGGACTAGCAATCAGCCCCAGCATTTT. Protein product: CSVRTGTSNQPQHF.

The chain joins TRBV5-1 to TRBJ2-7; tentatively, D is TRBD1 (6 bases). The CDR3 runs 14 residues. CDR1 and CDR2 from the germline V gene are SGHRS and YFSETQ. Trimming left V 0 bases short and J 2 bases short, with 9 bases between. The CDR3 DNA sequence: TGCGCCAGCAGCTTGGATGGGGGCCCCTACGAGCAGTACTTC. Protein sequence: CASSLDGGPYEQYF.

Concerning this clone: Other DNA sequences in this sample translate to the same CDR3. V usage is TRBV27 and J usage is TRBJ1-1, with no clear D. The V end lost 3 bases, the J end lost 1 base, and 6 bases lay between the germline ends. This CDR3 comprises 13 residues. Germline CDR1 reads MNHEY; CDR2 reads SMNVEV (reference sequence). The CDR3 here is CASSFPGNTEAFF. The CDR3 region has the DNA TGTGCCAGCAGTTTCCCAGGGAACACTGAAGCTTTCTTT.

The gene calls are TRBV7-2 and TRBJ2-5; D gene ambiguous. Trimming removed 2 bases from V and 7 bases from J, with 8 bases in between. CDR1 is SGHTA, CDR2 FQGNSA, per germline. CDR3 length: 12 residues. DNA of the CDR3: TGTGCCAGCAGCTTATCTTCGGGGACCCAGTACTTC. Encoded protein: CASSLSSGTQYF.